The clone carrying this TCR beta chain has ten or more counts. This CDR3 is built from 13 residues. Trimming removed 0 bases at V and 2 bases at J, with 4 bases between. CDR1 and CDR2 (germline): LGHDT, YNNKEL (reference sequence). The data belong to a study of CD8 T cells in ankylosing spondylitis. TCRdb used MiXCR to reprocess the 5' RACE reads, holding one entry per CDR3 protein. The sample has 100,000 to 150,000 distinct CDR3 sequences, about an eighth seen once. The sequence was collected from a female donor with ankylosing spondylitis or in good health (not recorded which). The chain has TRBV3-1 and TRBJ1-2; D is unresolved. The specimen sequenced was blood, either unsorted or a sorted T cell fraction (not recorded which). CDR3 region: CASSQELNYGYTF. In DNA form, the CDR3 reads TGTGCCAGCAGCCAAGAGTTAAACTATGGCTACACCTTC.